This is a list of T cell receptor beta chains from one sample in a study of identical twins. Using its own MiXCR run on the 5' RACE reads, TCRdb lists one record per CDR3 protein. This sample yields 500,000 to 600,000 distinct CDR3 sequences, of which roughly a fifth are seen a single time; about 0.91% belongs to the top ten. The same sample was also studied in work on T cells expressing NK-cell markers.

The sequencing input was CD4+ T cells sorted from blood. The receptor source for this set is a young woman in good health. Each CDR3 is given with its conserved first and last residue. The D gene is left open where the match is weak. Rows give clone size only sometimes, using once, few, many, or a class for an expanded clone.

NA	TRBV6-6	TRBJ1-2	few	CASTLADIGGYTF	TGTGCCAGCACTCTCGCTGACATAGGGGGCTACACCTTC
NA	TRBV18	TRBJ1-3	NA	CASSPSSGSGNTIYF	TGTGCCAGCTCACCGTCTTCAGGCTCTGGAAACACCATATATTTT
TRBD1	TRBV5-1	TRBJ2-2	NA	CASSFWGQTTGELFF	TGCGCCAGCAGCTTTTGGGGACAGACCACCGGGGAGCTGTTTTTT
NA	TRBV5-6	TRBJ2-7	NA	CASNKRGSYEQYF	TGTGCCAGCAATAAACGGGGGTCCTACGAGCAGTACTTC
NA	TRBV27	TRBJ1-3	NA	CASSLSGIQGNTIYF	TGTGCCAGCAGTTTATCTGGAATCCAGGGAAACACCATATATTTT
NA	TRBV20-1	TRBJ1-2	few	CSAGNLYGYTF	TGCAGTGCCGGCAACCTCTATGGCTACACCTTC
NA	TRBV20-1	TRBJ1-1	many	CSASIGGDNTEAFF	TGCAGTGCTAGTATAGGGGGGGACAACACTGAAGCTTTCTTT
NA	TRBV2	TRBJ1-1	NA	CASSLDGEAFF	TGTGCCAGCAGCCTGGACGGTGAAGCTTTCTTT
NA	TRBV12-3/TRBV12-4	TRBJ2-6	NA	CASRPRGSGANVLTF	TGTGCCAGCCGCCCTCGGGGCTCTGGGGCCAACGTCCTGACTTTC
TRBD2	TRBV20-1	TRBJ2-1	NA	CSARDLSGSWYEQFF	TGCAGTGCTAGAGATCTGAGCGGGAGCTGGTATGAGCAGTTCTTC
NA	TRBV20-1	TRBJ2-3	few	CSARDAHKASTDTQYF	TGCAGTGCTAGAGATGCGCACAAAGCTAGCACAGATACGCAGTATTTT
TRBD2	TRBV6-1	TRBJ2-2	few	CASSPGLAGTAGELFF	TGTGCCAGCAGTCCTGGACTAGCGGGGACGGCCGGGGAGCTGTTTTTT
NA	TRBV20-1	TRBJ2-3	many	CSAPLITDTQYF	TGCAGTGCACCCCTGATCACAGATACGCAGTATTTT
TRBD2	TRBV9	TRBJ2-5	NA	CASSRTSQETQYF	TGTGCCAGCAGCAGGACTAGTCAAGAGACCCAGTACTTC
TRBD1	TRBV5-1	TRBJ1-4	NA	CASSLTPQGVTNEKLFF	TGCGCCAGCAGCTTGACGCCACAGGGGGTAACTAATGAAAAACTGTTTTTT
NA	TRBV29-1	TRBJ2-7	NA	CSVEVRDEQYF	TGCAGCGTTGAAGTCAGGGACGAGCAGTACTTC
NA	TRBV18	TRBJ1-2	few	CASSPGNERGYTF	TGTGCCAGTTCCCCTGGAAATGAGCGTGGCTACACCTTC
NA	TRBV15	TRBJ2-3	few	CATSRDQGSDTQYF	TGTGCCACCAGCAGAGATCAGGGATCGGATACGCAGTATTTT
TRBD2	TRBV20-1	TRBJ2-3	NA	CSARDLGLAGADTQYF	TGCAGTGCTAGAGATTTAGGACTAGCTGGCGCAGATACGCAGTATTTT
NA	TRBV3-1	TRBJ2-3	NA	CASSQAWGADTQYF	TGTGCCAGCAGCCAAGCTTGGGGCGCAGATACGCAGTATTTT
TRBD1	TRBV7-2	TRBJ1-1	NA	CASSSHGTGTTFF	TGTGCCAGCAGCTCGCACGGGACAGGTACCACTTTCTTT
TRBD2	TRBV7-9	TRBJ2-1	few	CASSLAGLAGGEQFF	TGTGCCAGCAGCTTAGCCGGCCTAGCGGGAGGTGAGCAGTTCTTC
NA	TRBV5-1	TRBJ2-7	NA	CASSSDWLYEQYF	TGCGCCAGCAGCTCCGACTGGCTCTACGAGCAGTACTTC
NA	TRBV7-8	TRBJ1-3	few	CASSLVRTAGNTIYF	TGTGCCAGCAGCTTAGTCCGGACGGCTGGAAACACCATATATTTT
NA	TRBV9	TRBJ2-7	NA	CASSVATGPYEQYF	TGTGCCAGCAGCGTAGCGACAGGCCCCTACGAGCAGTACTTC
TRBD1	TRBV5-1	TRBJ2-7	NA	CASSPSGTGAEEQYF	TGCGCCAGCAGCCCAAGTGGGACAGGGGCCGAGGAGCAGTACTTC
TRBD1	TRBV10-3	TRBJ2-3	NA	CAIRPGQGIDTQYF	TGTGCCATCAGGCCGGGACAGGGTATAGATACGCAGTATTTT
NA	TRBV20-1	TRBJ2-3	few	CSARADTQYF	TGCAGTGCTAGGGCAGATACGCAGTATTTT
NA	TRBV18	TRBJ2-5	NA	CASSPVMHKETQYF	TGTGCCAGCTCACCAGTAATGCACAAAGAGACCCAGTACTTC
NA	TRBV12-3/TRBV12-4	TRBJ2-1	NA	CASSSPVEPNEQFF	TGTGCCAGCAGTTCCCCCGTTGAACCCAATGAGCAGTTCTTC
NA	TRBV29-1	TRBJ2-2	NA	CSAGSGYTGELFF	TGCAGCGCAGGTTCGGGGTACACCGGGGAGCTGTTTTTT
TRBD2	TRBV11-2	TRBJ2-7	few	CASSLAGGRSDEQYF	TGTGCCAGCAGCTTAGCCGGCGGGAGGTCGGACGAGCAGTACTTC
TRBD1	TRBV24-1	TRBJ2-1	few	CATSETGSRNEQFF	TGTGCCACCAGTGAGACAGGGAGCCGCAATGAGCAGTTCTTC
NA	TRBV12-5	TRBJ1-1	NA	CASAGGGNTEAFF	TGTGCTAGCGCCGGGGGGGGGAACACTGAAGCTTTCTTT
NA	TRBV6-2/TRBV6-3	TRBJ2-1	few	CAIERSGLRGEQFF	TGTGCCATCGAGCGTTCGGGACTCCGCGGGGAGCAGTTCTTC
TRBD1	TRBV27	TRBJ2-5	NA	CASRGTDRGETQYF	TGTGCCAGCAGAGGGACAGATCGGGGAGAGACCCAGTACTTC
NA	TRBV12-3/TRBV12-4	TRBJ1-2	NA	CASSSGRDYGYTF	TGTGCCAGCAGTTCGGGTAGGGACTATGGCTACACCTTC
NA	TRBV29-1	TRBJ1-1	few	CSVVRDSMGAFF	TGCAGCGTTGTCCGGGATAGTATGGGAGCTTTCTTT
NA	TRBV6-2/TRBV6-3	TRBJ2-7	few	CASSYYTYEQYF	TGTGCCAGCAGTTACTACACCTACGAGCAGTACTTC
NA	TRBV29-1	TRBJ2-3	few	CSVSRADTQYF	TGCAGCGTTTCCCGGGCAGATACGCAGTATTTT
NA	TRBV7-8	TRBJ1-4	NA	CASSLHWGVNEKLFF	TGTGCCAGCAGCCTACACTGGGGGGTTAATGAAAAACTGTTTTTT
NA	TRBV5-1	TRBJ2-3	many	CASRQGTGDTQYF	TGCGCCAGCAGGCAGGGGACTGGAGATACGCAGTATTTT
NA	TRBV2	TRBJ1-5	many	CASLPVRASNQPQHF	TGTGCCAGCCTTCCTGTCAGGGCCAGCAATCAGCCCCAGCATTTT
TRBD1	TRBV7-6	TRBJ1-1	NA	CASSLPGQGWNTEAFF	TGTGCCAGCAGCTTGCCGGGACAGGGGTGGAACACTGAAGCTTTCTTT
TRBD1	TRBV27	TRBJ2-3	NA	CASSLGTGVSDTQYF	TGTGCCAGCAGTTTAGGGACAGGGGTTTCAGATACGCAGTATTTT
NA	TRBV23-1	TRBJ1-5	NA	CASSLYSGSPQHF	TGCGCCAGCAGTCTTTACTCCGGGAGCCCCCAGCATTTT
TRBD1	TRBV5-1	TRBJ2-7	NA	CASSSPVGTGSHEQYF	TGCGCCAGCAGCTCCCCGGTAGGGACAGGGAGCCACGAGCAGTACTTC
NA	TRBV20-1	TRBJ1-1	NA	CSARMPPMNTEAFF	TGCAGTGCTAGGATGCCTCCGATGAACACTGAAGCTTTCTTT
NA	TRBV20-1	TRBJ1-2	few	CSARTDYGYTF	TGCAGTGCCCGGACAGACTATGGCTACACCTTC
TRBD1	TRBV10-3	TRBJ1-1	few	CAIKGQGNTEAFF	TGTGCCATCAAGGGACAGGGGAACACTGAAGCTTTCTTT
NA	TRBV6-1	TRBJ2-5	NA	CASSRTESQETQYF	TGTGCCAGCAGTAGGACAGAGTCACAAGAGACCCAGTACTTC
NA	TRBV27	TRBJ2-2	few	CASHTRGRGDTGELFF	TGTGCCAGCCATACCCGGGGCAGAGGAGACACCGGGGAGCTGTTTTTT
NA	TRBV6-2/TRBV6-3	TRBJ2-3	few	CASHSSQRTDTQYF	TGTGCCAGCCATTCGAGCCAACGCACAGATACGCAGTATTTT
NA	TRBV7-2	TRBJ1-3	few	CASSPGSSGNTIYF	TGTGCCAGCAGCCCGGGAAGCTCTGGAAACACCATATATTTT
NA	TRBV20-1	TRBJ1-5	few	CSARGNGNQPQHF	TGCAGTGCTAGAGGGAATGGCAATCAGCCCCAGCATTTT
NA	TRBV20-1	TRBJ2-7	NA	CSAMNRLGHEQYF	TGCAGTGCTATGAACCGGTTGGGCCACGAGCAGTACTTC
NA	TRBV9	TRBJ2-1	NA	CASSVAGRTLQDEQFF	TGTGCCAGCAGCGTAGCGGGACGAACCTTACAAGATGAGCAGTTCTTC